This record looks at one T cell receptor beta chain sequence and its context. This clonotype was found many times. It lacks a known antigen. No much larger clone exists at a distance of one base, and base qualities are not known. V is trimmed back by 5 bases and J by 12 bases, and the junction contains 11 bases that no gene match accounts for. The CDR3 holds 14 amino acids from the cysteine to the phenylalanine. Here the CDR3 DNA is all that survives: 42 bases in frame from base 1. According to the germline V gene, CDR1 reads MNHEY and CDR2 reads SVGEGT. The data originate from a study of regulatory T cells in long-lasting Graves disease (dated by TCRdb to 2020 to 2023). Concerning the study at large: Patients with newly diagnosed Graves' disease had been on antithyroid drugs for under 3 months. TCR sequencing covered 13 persistent and 20 or so newly diagnosed Graves' disease patients, some 35 samples in total. Persistent Graves' disease patients were compared with newly diagnosed Graves' disease patients by peripheral blood TCR sequencing and RNA sequencing. The study was conducted in China and was registered as a clinical trial. What the study reported, not specific to this receptor: Sequencing and analysis were limited to the TCR beta chain. Persistent disease showed preferential use of TRBV28, TRBJ1-2 and TRBJ2-5, whereas newly diagnosed disease favored TRBV20-1 and TRBJ2-1. A larger number of public clonotypes was shared among persistent patients (around 2,700) than among newly diagnosed patients (around 970). The small sample size was acknowledged by the authors as a limitation that may reduce accuracy. Compared with newly diagnosed patients, patients with persistent Graves' disease had lower TCR Shannon entropy and fewer highly expanded clones, which suggests clonal expansion. Only peripheral blood was studied, because thyroid tissue, the primary lesion, was inaccessible.

The time point label on this specimen signifies: newly diagnosed GD, antithyroid drugs for less than 3 months. For both TCR sequencing and RNA sequencing, RNA was extracted from PBMCs using TRIzol. The diagnosis of Graves' disease was made according to American Thyroid Association guidelines. Patients were recruited from an endocrinology department in Xi'an, China. From each patient, about 9.7 milliliters of peripheral blood was collected into an EDTA anticoagulant tube. Ficoll Paque Plus density gradient separation was used to isolate PBMCs, and no further T cell sorting was done. RNA quality was checked with an Agilent 2100 Bioanalyzer and agarose gel, and concentration with a NanoDrop 2000. The method was multiplex PCR. TCRdb names Illumina HiSeq 4000 as the instrument used. CDR3 regions were amplified by Arm-PCR with iRepertoire HTBI primers to construct TCR beta libraries. PCR products were gel purified before sequencing. As for how the authors treated the data: Gene usage analysis of CDR3 amino acid clonotypes used the 62 TRBV and fewer than 15 TRBJ segments found across samples. COPE and FqMerger were used to merge the filtered high-quality paired reads into contigs. Contigs were aligned with BLAST to IMGT TRBV, TRBD and TRBJ reference genes, and CDR3 was defined per IMGT. Clonotypes above 0.1% frequency were classified as highly expanded clones. Repertoire diversity was measured by Shannon entropy, and V-J evenness by the Gini coefficient. Clonotypes shared by more than one individual were considered public. The raw public data were reprocessed by TCRdb itself: fastp quality trimming at Q25, MiXCR clonotype calling, in-frame beta chains only. Each CDR3 protein gets just one entry, which takes the most common genes and DNA from the rows behind it. The V and J calls shown here were made by TCRdb, not taken from the authors' results. This sample comprises around 240,000 distinct CDR3 sequences, 18% of them detected only once. The ten largest make up about 15% of the sample.

The sample was also linked to a second study, of T cells in Graves' hyperthyroidism and ophthalmopathy. From the second report: Graves' hyperthyroidism was defined as stable when no progression to ophthalmopathy occurred over 18 months of follow-up. The hyperthyroidism patients were between 18 and 65 years old and newly diagnosed, with a disease duration of less than 2 months. The study excluded patients with uncontrolled infections, other autoimmune diseases, pregnancy or lactation. Clinical symptoms, serum thyroxine and TRAb, thyroid ultrasound, and orbital computed tomography formed the basis for the diagnoses. A first-round RT-PCR of the TCR CDR3 used the HTBI primer set with the Qiagen OneStep RT-PCR kit. Most expanded thyroid clonotypes (frequency above 0.001) were also detected in blood, suggesting blood repertoires may reflect thyroid immune responses. Ophthalmopathy was separated from stable hyperthyroidism by a 13 V-J signature model, with approximately 90% sensitivity and 81% to 82% specificity obtained in cross-validation and 80%/75% obtained in testing. During validation, the model predicted progression to ophthalmopathy a median of approximately 6 months ahead of onset, with around 71% sensitivity and less than 85% specificity. A discovery cohort of about a hundred patients, about 40 with Graves' ophthalmopathy and 57 with stable Graves' hyperthyroidism, was used to find distinguishing TCR V-J signatures. Prospective prediction of ophthalmopathy was tested in an independent validation cohort of 18 to 20 hyperthyroidism patients and 17 patients who later progressed to ophthalmopathy. The 75 to 100 discovery patients were randomly divided into training and test sets at a 7:3 ratio. The study also compared thyroid tissue and blood T-cell repertoires from five or six Graves' hyperthyroidism patients. Once sampling was done, hyperthyroidism patients were given methimazole at a starting dose of 30 mg daily, whereas ophthalmopathy patients were given high-dose intravenous methylprednisolone. The libraries were constructed in a second round of multiplex PCR and then size-selected and purified. The libraries were sequenced on an Illumina HiSeq2000 using paired-end 100 bp reads. SOAPnuke was used to process the raw data, removing reads that contained adapters or uncalled bases, had a mean Phred below 15, or lacked an exact match to the constant primer or identifier. High-quality paired reads were merged with COPE v1.2.5, and unique nucleotide sequences were defined as clonotypes. MiTCR v1.1 was used to align the clonotypes against IMGT TRBV, TRBD and TRBJ reference segments. Analysis was restricted to V-J combinations with a frequency above 0.0001, which covered just over 98% of repertoires. The TCS score was defined as the ratio of F50 (clonal expansion) to E x V (chaos), calculated using BLOSUM62-based TCRdist between CDR3 peptides within each V-J. Welch's t-statistics and random forest reduced fewer than 600 V-J features to 13, which were used in a naive Bayes classifier (R e1071). Sample size was not statistically predetermined, and blinding of investigators to group allocation was not performed. The paper reports TCR Vbeta CDR3 sequencing of some 140 peripheral blood samples: around 41 ophthalmopathy, under 80 hyperthyroidism and approximately 17 progressor patients.

This sequence originates from a woman in her 30s with Graves disease. Donor details come from another sample of the same person, matched by shared clones. In this chain, TRBV6-2 or TRBV6-3 is recombined with TRBJ1-2; 11 of the junction bases match TRBD1. The sample consisted of peripheral blood mononuclear cells (PBMCs), taken at new diagnosis, from a patient treated with antithyroid drugs. The CDR3 reads as follows: CASSEEGTGGFDTF. Read as DNA, the sequence is TGTGCCAGCAGTGAAGAAGGGACAGGGGGTTTTGACACCTTC.